Below, 24 T cell receptor beta chains from the same sample are listed, as sequenced in a study of T-cell reconstitution after alpha-beta-depleted transplantation in children. Unique molecular identifiers were incorporated when the TCRbeta library was constructed. TCRdb re-called the PCR reads through MiXCR, storing one row per CDR3 protein. The sample records around 450,000 distinct CDR3 sequences, more than 9% being singletons. This sample comprised PBMCs, obtained before TCRalphabeta/CD19-depleted stem cell transplant. All receptors come from a child aged 2 to 10 with inherited bone marrow failure, due to receive a stem cell transplant.

At least ten counts were recorded for this clonotype. The chain employs TRBV2 and TRBJ2-7, with D uncertain. V was clipped by 1 base and J by 5 bases, with 12 bases between them. CDR3 length equals 14 residues. Germline lookup yields CDR1 SNHLY and CDR2 FYNNEI. CDR3 bases: TGTGCCAGCAGTGAAGTGGCCAGCTTACACGAGCAGTACTTC. Translation gives CASSEVASLHEQYF.

On this clonotype itself: This could be a read error, since a much larger clone is one nucleotide away. This chain links TRBV10-3 with TRBJ2-3; TRBD2 agrees at 8 bases. CDR1 is ENHRY, CDR2 SYGVKD, per germline. This CDR3 spans 15 amino acids. The CDR3 DNA reads as TGTGCCATCAGTCTCAGCGGGAGCCGGTCAGATGCGCAGTATTTT. Encoded protein: CAISLSGSRSDAQYF.

This clonotype was counted at least ten times. The gene calls are TRBV12-3 or TRBV12-4 and TRBJ2-1, with 13 bases matching TRBD2. V lost 6 bases to trimming and J lost 7 bases; unmatched junction nucleotides: 12. The CDR3 is 17 residues long. CDR3: CASRRPGLAGSFNEQFF. Here the CDR3 DNA reads TGTGCCAGCAGACGGCCGGGACTAGCGGGGTCTTTTAATGAGCAGTTCTTC.

The table lists this clonotype with a few counts. The genes are TRBV20-1 and TRBJ2-1, with a weak D call TRBD2 (6 bases). This CDR3 has 15 residues. The V gene's germline CDR1 is DFQATT and CDR2 SNEGSKA (reference sequence). With 5 bases removed from V and 2 bases from J, the gap between germline ends came to 16 bases. Here the CDR3 DNA reads TGCAGTGCTGGGGGGTTAGCGGTTACCTACAATGAGCAGTTCTTC. This gives the protein CSAGGLAVTYNEQFF.

This clonotype has ten or more counts. This sequence joins TRBV30 and TRBJ2-2, with D unclear. The CDR3 contains 13 residues. With 0 bases removed from V and 5 bases from J, the gap between germline ends came to 7 bases. Germline CDR1 reads GTSNPN; CDR2 reads SVGIG (reference sequence). The CDR3 is CAWSVGTTGELFF. In DNA, the CDR3 is TGTGCCTGGAGTGTTGGCACAACCGGGGAGCTGTTTTTT.

In this sample, this clonotype turned up many times. V is TRBV10-3 and J is TRBJ2-2, with 14 bases lining up with TRBD2. CDR1 ENHRY and CDR2 SYGVKD come from the germline V gene. The CDR3 is made up of 18 amino acids. V was clipped by 5 bases and J by 6 bases; unmatched bases: 11. The CDR3 here is CAISTLRLAGGPPGELFF. The CDR3, as DNA: TGTGCCATCAGTACCCTCCGACTAGCGGGAGGGCCCCCCGGGGAGCTGTTTTTT.

This clonotype was seen many times. The J gene is TRBJ2-1, the V gene TRBV14, with TRBD1 identical over 11 bases. V gave up 4 bases and J gave up 10 bases; unmatched junction bases: 9. CDR1 and CDR2 from the germline V gene are SGHDN and FVKESK. The CDR3 is made up of 15 amino acids. CDR3 nucleotide sequence: TGTGCCAGCAGCCGCCGAGGACAGGGGGCTTGGGAGCAGTTCTTC. It translates to CASSRRGQGAWEQFF.

This clonotype was recorded at least ten times. The rearrangement links TRBV4-1 to TRBJ2-1, with D unresolved. Trimming shortened V by 0 bases and J by 0 bases, and 12 bases separated the two germline ends. The CDR3 runs to 17 residues. Germline lookup yields CDR1 MGHRA and CDR2 YSYEKL. This chain's CDR3 is CASSQDSPLSSYNEQFF. The CDR3 region has the DNA TGCGCCAGCAGCCAAGATTCCCCCTTGAGCTCCTACAATGAGCAGTTCTTC.

This clonotype was picked up many times. This sequence joins TRBV7-8 and TRBJ2-3, with D possibly TRBD2 on 6 matching bases. Between the trimmed V and J ends, which lost 2 bases and 5 bases, there was a span of 17 bases. Germline-derived CDR1 and CDR2 are SGHVS and FQNEAQ. The CDR3 totals 16 residues. CDR3 bases: TGTGCCAGCAGCTTATTCCCATTCGGGGGAGGAGATACGCAGTATTTT. Its protein is CASSLFPFGGGDTQYF. Drawing the rest from reference TRBV7-8 and TRBJ2-3, the complete variable domain is GAGVSQSPRYKVAKRGQDVALRCDPISGHVSLFWYQQALGQGPEFLTYFQNEAQLDKSGLPSDRFFAERPEGSVSTLKIQRTQQEDSAVYLCASSLFPFGGGDTQYFGPGTRLTVL.

This clonotype was counted many times. CDR3 sequence reads: CASSESGTLAKNIQYF. The CDR3 DNA sequence: TGTGCCAGCAGTGAAAGTGGAACTTTAGCCAAAAACATTCAGTACTTC. The chain joins TRBV25-1 to TRBJ2-4; D uncertain. V was shortened by 2 bases and J by 0 bases, with 11 bases between the two germline ends. The germline V gene has CDR1 MGHDK and CDR2 SYGVNS. The CDR3 is made up of 16 amino acids.

This clonotype was found many times. The chain carries TRBV5-5 and TRBJ2-1, with 12 bases lining up with TRBD2. The CDR3 contains 15 residues. In germline, CDR1 is SGHKS, CDR2 YYEKEE (reference sequence). Germline trimming cut 4 bases from V and 11 bases from J; bases unmatched to any gene: 10. The CDR3 here is CASSTRLAGEGKQFF. Here the CDR3 DNA reads TGTGCCAGCAGCACAAGACTAGCGGGAGAGGGTAAGCAGTTCTTC.

This clonotype was picked up many times. V is TRBV7-2 and J is TRBJ2-7; D might be TRBD1 (5 bases). Germline lookup yields CDR1 SGHTA and CDR2 FQGNSA. The CDR3 totals 15 residues. The ends were cut back, 1 base at V and 2 bases at J, with 12 bases in the middle. The CDR3 is CASSLVSGNPYEQYF. Here the CDR3 DNA reads TGTGCCAGCAGCTTAGTATCAGGGAACCCCTACGAGCAGTACTTC.

This clonotype came up many times. This chain connects TRBV24-1 to TRBJ2-5; 10 bases are shared with TRBD1. V shed 5 bases and J 4 bases; nucleotides not matched to a gene: 6. Germline-derived CDR1 and CDR2 are KGHDR and SFDVKD. The CDR3 totals 15 residues. The CDR3 is CATSGWTGGAETQYF. In nucleotides, the CDR3 is TGTGCCACCAGTGGGTGGACAGGGGGGGCAGAGACCCAGTACTTC.

This chain uses TRBV7-8 with TRBJ2-7, with a weak D call TRBD2 (5 bases). With 5 bases removed from V and 5 bases from J, the gap between germline ends came to 16 bases. The CDR3 has 14 residues. CDR1 SGHVS and CDR2 FQNEAQ come from the germline V gene. The CDR3 reads CASSGRGLVDEQYF. The CDR3 DNA reads as TGTGCCAGCAGCGGCCGCGGACTTGTAGACGAGCAGTACTTC. The full variable domain, rest sourced from reference TRBV7-8 and TRBJ2-7, is GAGVSQSPRYKVAKRGQDVALRCDPISGHVSLFWYQQALGQGPEFLTYFQNEAQLDKSGLPSDRFFAERPEGSVSTLKIQRTQQEDSAVYLCASSGRGLVDEQYFGPGTRLTVT.

Of note for this clonotype: Relative to the germline gene, one junction end is altered; a read error may explain this. J is TRBJ2-7 and V is TRBV20-1; 14 bases match TRBD2. Looked up from germline, CDR1 is DFQATT and CDR2 is SNEGSKA (reference sequence). The CDR3 is 16 residues long. The CDR3: CSAGVGGTSGSHEQHF. In DNA, the CDR3 is TGCAGTGCTGGCGTCGGCGGGACTAGCGGGAGTCACGAGCAGCACTTC.

The chain is built from TRBV20-1 and TRBJ2-1, with no clear D. From germline, CDR1 is DFQATT and CDR2 SNEGSKA (reference sequence). This CDR3 has 15 residues. Trimming removed 0 bases from V and 2 bases from J, with 11 bases in between. CDR3 protein: CSARDRVGTYNEQFF. The CDR3 DNA sequence: TGCAGTGCTAGAGATCGGGTAGGCACCTACAATGAGCAGTTCTTC.

This clonotype was seen at least ten times. V usage is TRBV20-1 and J usage is TRBJ1-6; perhaps TRBD1 as D (6 bases). Trimming removed 3 bases from V and 4 bases from J, with 10 bases in between. The CDR3 consists of 14 residues. The V gene's germline CDR1 is DFQATT and CDR2 SNEGSKA (reference sequence). CDR3 in amino acids: CSASRGPYNSPLHF. CDR3 coding DNA: TGCAGTGCTAGCAGGGGCCCTTATAATTCACCCCTCCACTTT.

This clonotype was observed a few times. The J gene is TRBJ2-3, the V gene TRBV12-3 or TRBV12-4, with D maybe TRBD2 (6 bases). The CDR3 length is 15 residues. V was shortened by 6 bases and J by 4 bases, with 17 bases between the two germline ends. Here the CDR3 DNA reads TGTGCCAGCAGGGCATGGGGGGAAGGGCCAGATACGCAGTATTTT. Translated, it gives CASRAWGEGPDTQYF.

In its sample, this clonotype was seen many times. The J gene is TRBJ1-2, the V gene TRBV28; 9 bases map to TRBD1. Germline V gene data show CDR1 as MDHEN and CDR2 as SYDVKM. V lost 6 bases and J lost 6; bases outside the gene matches: 11. The CDR3 is 15 residues long. The CDR3 region is CASRVHYTGGDGYTF. The CDR3 nucleotides read TGTGCCAGCAGGGTCCATTACACAGGGGGCGATGGCTACACCTTC.

The chain links TRBV11-2 to TRBJ2-2; 7 positions agree with TRBD1. The CDR3 covers 16 residues. V gave up 5 bases and J gave up 3 bases; unmatched junction bases: 9. Germline assignment: CDR1 SGHAT and CDR2 FQNNGV. The CDR3 bases are TGTGCCAGCAGCCATGGACAGGTTGGGGACACCGGGGAGCTGTTTTTT. This encodes CASSHGQVGDTGELFF.

This clonotype was seen many times. This sequence joins TRBV10-1 and TRBJ2-1; maybe TRBD1 (5 bases). Germline CDR1 WNHNN, CDR2 SYGVQD (reference sequence). V was pared by 3 bases and J by 9 bases, with 12 bases between. CDR3 size: 13 residues. This CDR3 reads CASSDQGFSEQFF. In nucleotides, the CDR3 is TGCGCCAGCAGTGACCAGGGTTTTTCTGAGCAGTTCTTC.

This clonotype was seen ten or more times. The gene calls are TRBV20-1 and TRBJ1-5; 8 nucleotides line up with TRBD1. This CDR3 has 18 amino acids. V dropped 1 base and J dropped 0; count of bases not matched to a gene: 11. Germline V gene lookup returns CDR1 DFQATT and CDR2 SNEGSKA (reference sequence). This CDR3 is CSARVQTGAVYSNQPQHF. As DNA, the CDR3 is TGCAGTGCTAGAGTCCAGACAGGGGCGGTCTATAGCAATCAGCCCCAGCATTTT.

The table lists this clonotype with many counts. The rearrangement links TRBV20-1 to TRBJ2-1; no clear D. The V end lost 3 bases, the J end lost 7 bases, and 13 bases lay between the germline ends. Germline V gene lookup returns CDR1 DFQATT and CDR2 SNEGSKA (reference sequence). The CDR3 length is 13 residues. CDR3 DNA sequence: TGCAGTGCTAGTAACTTTGTAAGTAATGAGCAGTTCTTC. This encodes CSASNFVSNEQFF.

The chain joins TRBV3-1 to TRBJ2-3; D remains unclear. The CDR3 is 18 residues long. Germline CDR1 and CDR2: LGHDT and YNNKEL (reference sequence). The V end was cut by 1 base, the J end by 5 bases, with 22 bases between. CDR3 loop: CASSQVPSRLKAEDTQYF. The CDR3 DNA reads TGTGCCAGCAGCCAAGTCCCGTCACGACTCAAGGCGGAAGATACGCAGTATTTT.